This passage covers 31 T cell receptor beta chains from one sample sequenced in a study of blood T cell repertoires in COVID-19. Produced via immunoSEQ multiplex PCR; TCRdb's table is partial and in-frame only. The table lists 84,000 or so clones, roughly four fifths of them singletons. The sample consisted of peripheral blood. These receptors all stem from a woman of 80 years or more with acute or convalescent COVID-19.

The chain joins TRBV20-1 to TRBJ1-5; TRBD1 might be the D (5 bases). Trimming removed 3 bases from V and 8 bases from J, with 20 bases in between. In germline, CDR1 is DFQATT, CDR2 SNEGSKA (reference sequence). This CDR3 region has 15 residues. The CDR3: CSASGNSGGGEPQHF. The DNA of the CDR3 is TGCAGTGCTAGTGGGAATTCCGGAGGAGGGGAGCCCCAGCATTTT.

The chain employs TRBV15 and TRBJ2-1; 13 bases are a match to TRBD2. The germline V gene has CDR1 LNHNV and CDR2 YYDKDF (reference sequence). V was clipped by 1 base and J by 3 bases; unmatched bases: 6. The CDR3 contains 18 residues. The CDR3 sequence is CATSRGLAGGGLYNEQFF. Here the CDR3 DNA reads TGTGCCACCAGCAGAGGACTAGCGGGAGGAGGGCTCTACAATGAGCAGTTCTTC.

This clone was detected once. V is TRBV5-1 and J is TRBJ1-2; D is ambiguous. The CDR3 covers 13 residues. V was trimmed by 5 bases and J by 6 bases, leaving 14 bases between them. Germline assignment: CDR1 SGHRS and CDR2 YFSETQ. CDR3 residues: CASSGGLSDGYTF. CDR3 nucleotides: TGCGCCAGCAGTGGCGGGCTTTCCGATGGCTACACCTTC. Looking up the rest from reference TRBV5-1 and TRBJ1-2 gives the full variable domain: KAGVTQTPRYLIKTRGQQVTLSCSPISGHRSVSWYQQTPGQGLQFLFEYFSETQRNKGNFPGRFSGRQFSNSRSEMNVSTLELGDSALYLCASSGGLSDGYTFGSGTRLTVV.

V gene TRBV3-1 (or the pseudogene TRBV3-2) combines with J gene TRBJ1-6; tentative D call: TRBD1 (6 bases). The length of the CDR3 is 15 residues. V was clipped by 4 bases and J by 7 bases, with 14 bases between them. The germline V gene has CDR1 LGHDT and CDR2 YNNKEL (reference sequence). The CDR3 loop reads CASSLQTGRNSPLHF. The CDR3 DNA is TGTGCCAGCAGCCTGCAAACAGGGAGAAATTCACCCCTCCACTTT.

The V call is TRBV29-1, the J call TRBJ2-4; D may be TRBD1 (5 bases). Trimming cost V 6 bases and J 2 bases, with 14 bases left between them. The CDR3 consists of 14 residues. Germline lookup yields CDR1 SQVTM and CDR2 ANQGSEA. CDR3 residues: CSVQAGISKNIQYF. The CDR3 DNA follows: TGCAGCGTGCAGGCAGGGATCTCCAAAAACATTCAGTACTTC.

The chain recombines TRBV28 with TRBJ1-5; D not resolved. The CDR3 spans 12 residues. Trimming removed 7 bases from V and 15 bases from J, with 19 bases in between. Germline loops: CDR1 MDHEN, CDR2 SYDVKM. The CDR3 protein is CASTSNPGIRHF. The CDR3 DNA reads as TGTGCCAGCACCTCTAACCCAGGCATAAGGCATTTT.

The V gene is TRBV28, the J gene TRBJ1-1; D is undetermined. Germline CDR1 reads MDHEN; CDR2 reads SYDVKM. V lost 7 bases and J 3 bases, leaving 9 bases between the germline ends. The CDR3 consists of 12 residues. The CDR3 region is CASTQVDTEAFF. CDR3 in DNA: TGTGCCAGCACCCAGGTTGACACTGAAGCTTTCTTT. Full variable domain (remainder filled in from reference TRBV28 and TRBJ1-1): DVKVTQSSRYLVKRTGEKVFLECVQDMDHENMFWYRQDPGLGLRLIYFSYDVKMKEKGDIPEGYSVSREKKERFSLILESASTNQTSMYLCASTQVDTEAFFGQGTRLTVV.

This clone was detected once. The genes are TRBV5-4 and TRBJ1-6; D unresolved. This CDR3 has 14 amino acids. Trimming cost V 1 base and J 0 bases, with 2 bases left between them. CDR1 is SGHNT, CDR2 YYREEE, per germline (reference sequence). CDR3 in DNA: TGTGCCAGCAGCTTGCGCTCCTATAATTCACCCCTCCACTTT. Protein product: CASSLRSYNSPLHF.

V gene TRBV24-1 combines with J gene TRBJ2-1; possible D gene TRBD1, 6 bases. The CDR3 covers 17 residues. Trimming removed 3 bases from V and 0 bases from J, with 14 bases in between. The germline gives CDR1 KGHDR, CDR2 SFDVKD. CDR3 nucleotide sequence: TGTGCCACCAGTGATAAAACAGGGTCAGGCTCCTACAATGAGCAGTTCTTC. Translation gives CATSDKTGSGSYNEQFF.

Comments on this clone: At one of its ends the junction is not consistent with the germline gene, which may arise from a read error. V and J are TRBV18 and TRBJ1-6; 7 bases line up with TRBD1. This CDR3 contains 15 residues. The V gene's germline CDR1 is KGHSH and CDR2 LQKENI. The CDR3 sequence is CASSPHRGGDSPLHF. CDR3 sequence (DNA): TGTGCCAGCTCGCCACACAGGGGCGGAGATTCACCCCTCCACTTT.

The chain employs TRBV7-9 and TRBJ1-1, with a weak D call TRBD1 (5 bases). Per germline, CDR1 SEHNR and CDR2 FQNEAQ (reference sequence). The ends were cut back, 4 bases at V and 1 base at J, with 10 bases in the middle. There are 14 residues in the CDR3. The chain's CDR3 is CASSSNTGNTEAFF. The CDR3 DNA follows: TGTGCCAGCAGCTCCAACACAGGGAACACTGAAGCTTTCTTT.

V is TRBV7-9 and J is TRBJ2-1; tentatively, D is TRBD2 (6 bases). V shed 5 bases and J shed 8 bases, with 16 bases lying between them. Germline CDR1 is SEHNR and CDR2 is FQNEAQ (reference sequence). CDR3 size: 14 residues. The CDR3 DNA reads TGTGCCAGCAGCGCGGGAAACTCCCCGGATGAGCAGTTCTTC. Amino acid sequence: CASSAGNSPDEQFF.

J is TRBJ1-2 and V is TRBV28; 8 bases agree with TRBD1. The CDR3 runs to 15 residues. Germline CDR1 reads MDHEN; CDR2 reads SYDVKM. V lost 4 bases to trimming and J lost 10 bases; unmatched junction nucleotides: 14. CDR3 in DNA: TGTGCCAGCAGTTCCACGCCCAGACAGGGGCAGATCTACACCTTC. It translates to CASSSTPRQGQIYTF.

The chain couples TRBV5-6 to TRBJ2-3, with 9 bases aligning to TRBD1. Germline V gene sequence: CDR1 SGHDT, CDR2 YYEEEE. Trimming at V came to 6 bases and at J to 0 bases, leaving 5 bases not matched to a gene. The CDR3 loop spans 15 amino acids. In DNA, the CDR3 is TGTGCCAGCACCAGCGACAGGGGGAGCACAGATACGCAGTATTTT. Translating it yields CASTSDRGSTDTQYF.

Notes on this clone: The germline gene is not matched at one end of the junction; a read error may be the cause. V is TRBV25-1 and J is TRBJ2-1; 13 bases line up with TRBD2. The CDR3 is 15 amino acids. In germline, CDR1 is MGHDK, CDR2 SYGVNS. CDR3 in amino acids: CASSTSGGAYHEQFF. The CDR3 DNA follows: TGTGCCAGCAGTACTAGCGGGGGGGCCTACCATGAGCAGTTCTTC.

The J gene is TRBJ2-2, the V gene TRBV6-2 or TRBV6-3, with D possibly being TRBD1 (5 bases). Germline CDR1 is MNHEY and CDR2 is SVGEGT. The length of the CDR3 is 13 residues. Trimming pared 4 bases from V and 5 bases from J, leaving 8 bases between. CDR3 residues: CASSSQGTGELFF. The CDR3 DNA follows: TGTGCCAGCAGTTCCCAGGGTACCGGGGAGCTGTTTTTT.

V is TRBV16 and J is TRBJ1-1; D is uncertain. V was trimmed by 3 bases and J by 3 bases, leaving 8 bases between them. This CDR3 has 13 amino acids. From germline, CDR1 is KGHSY and CDR2 FQNENV. The CDR3 loop is CASSHGGYTEAFF. The CDR3 DNA is TGTGCCAGCAGCCATGGCGGTTACACTGAAGCTTTCTTT.

This chain connects TRBV29-1 to TRBJ1-3; a weak D match, TRBD1 (5 bases). CDR1 is SQVTM and CDR2 is ANQGSEA in the germline V gene. The V end was cut by 2 bases, the J end by 0 bases, with 5 bases between. The CDR3 consists of 13 residues. The CDR3 protein is CSVETGSGNTIYF. The CDR3 bases are TGCAGCGTTGAAACAGGCTCTGGAAACACCATATATTTT.

V gene TRBV2 combines with J gene TRBJ2-5; 9 bases agree with TRBD1. The germline CDR1 and CDR2 sequences are SNHLY and FYNNEI. V lost 5 bases to trimming and J lost 4 bases; unmatched junction nucleotides: 8. This CDR3 is 15 amino acids long. CDR3: CASSRRTGAAETQYF. The CDR3 DNA follows: TGTGCCAGCAGTCGTAGGACAGGGGCCGCAGAGACCCAGTACTTC. Together with reference TRBV2 and TRBJ2-5, the CDR3 gives the full variable domain: EPEVTQTPSHQVTQMGQEVILRCVPISNHLYFYWYRQILGQKVEFLVSFYNNEISEKSEIFDDQFSVERPDGSNFTLKIRSTKLEDSAMYFCASSRRTGAAETQYFGPGTRLLVL.

This chain connects TRBV6-6 to TRBJ2-7, with 7 bases matching TRBD1. This CDR3 has 17 amino acids. CDR1 and CDR2 from the germline V gene are MNHNY and SVGAGI (reference sequence). With 5 bases clipped from V and 2 bases from J, the junction kept 15 bases outside the gene matches. CDR3 sequence (DNA): TGTGCCAGCAGTCGGGACAGTTTTACGGCAATCCCCTACGAGCAGTACTTC. This translates into CASSRDSFTAIPYEQYF.

The chain is built from TRBV6-5 and TRBJ2-1; perhaps TRBD1 as D (6 bases). The germline CDR1 and CDR2 sequences are MNHEY and SVGAGI. The CDR3 runs 15 residues. V was trimmed by 6 bases and J by 8 bases, leaving 20 bases between them. The chain's CDR3 is CASRGLTGRSDEQFF. In DNA, the CDR3 is TGTGCCAGCAGGGGCCTGACAGGTCGTAGCGATGAGCAGTTCTTC.

The J gene is TRBJ1-6, the V gene TRBV3-1 (or the pseudogene TRBV3-2); weak D call: TRBD1 (5 bases). The germline V and J ends were trimmed by 0 bases and 5 bases, with 8 bases remaining between them. Germline V gene data show CDR1 as LGHDT and CDR2 as YNNKEL (reference sequence). The CDR3 extends over 15 amino acids. The CDR3 region is CASSQDRANNSPLHF. The CDR3 DNA reads as TGTGCCAGCAGCCAAGACAGGGCGAATAATTCACCCCTCCACTTT.

V usage is TRBV5-6 and J usage is TRBJ2-5, with 7 positions matching TRBD2. This CDR3 region has 17 residues. Germline CDR1 and CDR2: SGHDT and YYEEEE. Trimming at V came to 1 base and at J to 3 bases, leaving 12 bases not matched to a gene. The CDR3 protein is CASSLSGLGPQKETQYF. CDR3 nucleotide sequence: TGTGCCAGCAGCTTGAGCGGACTAGGTCCCCAAAAAGAGACCCAGTACTTC.

This clone was seen once. The CDR3 reads CASSASGGLWDTQYF. The CDR3 region has the DNA TGTGCCAGCAGTGCTAGCGGGGGGCTTTGGGATACGCAGTATTTT. The chain links TRBV2 to TRBJ2-3, with 11 bases identical to TRBD2. Losses at the gene ends were 4 bases for V and 6 bases for J; bases not matched to a gene: 6. CDR3 length: 15 amino acids. Per the germline V gene, CDR1 is SNHLY and CDR2 is FYNNEI.

J is TRBJ2-7 and V is TRBV2, with D uncertain. The CDR3 extends over 13 amino acids. V was cut by 3 bases and J by 2 bases, with 8 bases left in between. Germline V gives CDR1 SNHLY, CDR2 FYNNEI. CDR3: CASSEAPAYEQYF. DNA for the CDR3: TGTGCCAGCAGTGAGGCCCCAGCCTACGAGCAGTACTTC.

This clone has only one observation. The chain is built from TRBV3-1 (or the pseudogene TRBV3-2) and TRBJ1-6; tentative D call: TRBD1 (6 bases). Per germline, CDR1 LGHDT and CDR2 YNNKEL (reference sequence). V was clipped by 6 bases and J by 7 bases, with 13 bases between them. The CDR3 is 14 amino acids. CDR3 bases: TGTGCCAGCAGTCTCGAGGGGGGGAATTCACCCCTCCACTTT. Translated, it gives CASSLEGGNSPLHF.

This chain connects TRBV25-1 to TRBJ1-6; 7 nucleotides agree with TRBD1. V shed 3 bases and J 6 bases; nucleotides not matched to a gene: 5. The CDR3 spans 15 residues. Looked up from germline, CDR1 is MGHDK and CDR2 is SYGVNS. The DNA for the CDR3 is TGTGCCAGCAGTGAGCACGGGACAGCTAATTCACCCCTCCACTTT. This sequence encodes CASSEHGTANSPLHF.

The V gene is TRBV5-4, the J gene TRBJ2-2; tentative D call: TRBD1 (5 bases). The CDR3 length is 17 residues. CDR1 is SGHNT and CDR2 is YYREEE in the germline V gene (reference sequence). The ends were cut back, 0 bases at V and 4 bases at J, with 16 bases in the middle. The chain's CDR3 is CASSLARQRGGTGELFF. DNA of the CDR3: TGTGCCAGCAGCTTGGCCAGACAGAGAGGTGGCACCGGGGAGCTGTTTTTT.

This chain links TRBV18 with TRBJ2-2, with no clear D. CDR3 length: 13 amino acids. The germline gives CDR1 KGHSH, CDR2 LQKENI. Trimming stripped 3 bases from V and 9 bases from J, with 11 bases between. CDR3 sequence reads: CASSPLGVRELFF. CDR3 DNA: TGTGCCAGCTCACCGCTCGGAGTGCGGGAGCTGTTTTTT. The full variable domain, completed using reference TRBV18 and TRBJ2-2, is NAGVMQNPRHLVRRRGQEARLRCSPMKGHSHVYWYRQLPEEGLKFMVYLQKENIIDESGMPKERFSAEFPKEGPSILRIQQVVRGDSAAYFCASSPLGVRELFFGEGSRLTVL.

The chain is built from TRBV7-2 and TRBJ1-5; D perhaps matches TRBD1 (5 bases). CDR3 size: 14 residues. The V end lost 5 bases, the J end lost 7 bases, and 15 bases lay between the germline ends. The germline V gene has CDR1 SGHTA and CDR2 FQGNSA. The CDR3 coding sequence is TGTGCCAGCAGCGTTAGTGGGGGGGGACAGCCCCAGCATTTT. Translated, it gives CASSVSGGGQPQHF.

The rearrangement joins TRBV28 to TRBJ2-1, with 9 bases aligning to TRBD2. The V segment lost 5 bases and the J segment 14 bases; nucleotides outside the gene matches: 7. The CDR3 consists of 12 residues. The germline gives CDR1 MDHEN, CDR2 SYDVKM. CDR3 region: CASSLRRGGEFF. The CDR3 region has the DNA TGTGCCAGCAGTCTAAGGCGGGGGGGGGAGTTCTTC. Together with reference TRBV28 and TRBJ2-1, the CDR3 gives the full variable domain: DVKVTQSSRYLVKRTGEKVFLECVQDMDHENMFWYRQDPGLGLRLIYFSYDVKMKEKGDIPEGYSVSREKKERFSLILESASTNQTSMYLCASSLRRGGEFFGPGTRLTVL.